Reported below is one T cell receptor beta chain. This record belongs to a study of blood T cell repertoires in COVID-19. Study background: Samples representing acute and convalescent COVID-19 were sourced from the United States, Italy and Spain. T cells, B-cell-depleted T cells, or PBMCs provided the cDNA or gDNA that served as material.

Per the original methods: Reference gene primers were amplified, and this amplification served to estimate nucleated cell counts. Measured with immunoSEQ multiplex PCR; TCRdb has only the in-frame clones, and not every one. That table supplies the V and J calls and clone size; D and trimming were determined from the DNA. The sample yields about 300,000 clones, 80% to 95% seen once. Followed longitudinally, the Seattle patients had been enrolled during active infection. V shed 5 bases and J 4 bases; nucleotides not matched to a gene: 5. CDR3 size: 15 residues. The V gene's germline CDR1 is SGHRS and CDR2 YFSETQ.

The V call is TRBV5-1, the J call TRBJ2-1; 11 bases match TRBD2. The sample comprised peripheral blood. The receptor was derived from a woman in her 30s with COVID-19, enrolled during active disease. Here the CDR3 reads CASRAGTSGYNEQFF. For the CDR3, the DNA is TGCGCCAGCAGGGCCGGGACTAGCGGTTACAATGAGCAGTTCTTC.